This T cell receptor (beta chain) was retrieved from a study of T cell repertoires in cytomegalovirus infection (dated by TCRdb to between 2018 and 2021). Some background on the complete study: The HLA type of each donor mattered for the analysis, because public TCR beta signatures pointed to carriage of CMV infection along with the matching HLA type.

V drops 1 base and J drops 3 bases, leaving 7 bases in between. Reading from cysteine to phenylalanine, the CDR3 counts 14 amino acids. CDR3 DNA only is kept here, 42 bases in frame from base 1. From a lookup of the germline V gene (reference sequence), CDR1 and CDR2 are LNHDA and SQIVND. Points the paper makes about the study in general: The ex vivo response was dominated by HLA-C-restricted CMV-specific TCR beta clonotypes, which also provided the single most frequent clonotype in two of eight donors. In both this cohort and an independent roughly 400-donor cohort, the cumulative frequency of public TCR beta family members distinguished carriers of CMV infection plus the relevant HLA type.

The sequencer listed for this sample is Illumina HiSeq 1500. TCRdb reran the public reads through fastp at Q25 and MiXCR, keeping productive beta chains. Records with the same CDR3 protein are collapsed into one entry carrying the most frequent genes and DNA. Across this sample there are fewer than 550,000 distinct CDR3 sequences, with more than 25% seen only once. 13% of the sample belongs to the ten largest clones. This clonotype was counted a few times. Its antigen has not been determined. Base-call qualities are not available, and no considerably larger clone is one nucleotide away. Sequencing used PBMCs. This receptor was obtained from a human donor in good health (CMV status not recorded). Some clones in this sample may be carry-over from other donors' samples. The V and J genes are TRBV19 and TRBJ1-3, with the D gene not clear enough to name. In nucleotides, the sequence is TGTGCCAGTAGTATAGCCCAAATTGGAAACACCATATATTTT. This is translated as CASSIAQIGNTIYF.